A selection of T cell receptor beta chains follows, all from one sample in a study of radiotherapy plus CTLA-4 blockade in lung cancer. Sequencing used immunoSEQ multiplex PCR; TCRdb keeps in-frame clones, though not all of them. Of approximately 38,000 clones listed, approximately 86% are singletons. This sample comprised peripheral blood, obtained from a patient treated with radiotherapy plus ipilimumab. The receptors come from a human donor with non-small cell lung cancer whose response to radiotherapy plus ipilimumab could not be evaluated. Each CDR3 is given with its conserved first and last residue. The order of the fields is V gene, J gene, CDR3 length, D gene, clone size, CDR3 protein, CDR3 DNA. The D gene is left open where the match is weak. Rows may omit the clone size; those that give it use once, few, many or a size class.

V gene: TRBV7-9
J gene: TRBJ2-7
CDR3 length: 13
D gene: NA
clone size: NA
CDR3 protein: CASSLARASGQYF
CDR3 DNA: TGTGCCAGCAGCTTAGCCCGGGCGTCGGGACAGTACTTC

V gene: TRBV5-1
J gene: TRBJ2-2
CDR3 length: 15
D gene: NA
clone size: NA
CDR3 protein: CASSLSTSNTGELFF
CDR3 DNA: TGCGCCAGCAGCTTGAGTACTTCTAACACCGGGGAGCTGTTTTTT

V gene: TRBV19
J gene: TRBJ2-7
CDR3 length: 14
D gene: NA
clone size: NA
CDR3 protein: CASSIGGSTYEQYF
CDR3 DNA: TGTGCCAGTAGTATAGGCGGCAGCACATACGAGCAGTACTTC

V gene: TRBV19
J gene: TRBJ2-1
CDR3 length: 13
D gene: NA
clone size: NA
CDR3 protein: CASSMSRVGEQFF
CDR3 DNA: TGTGCCAGTAGTATGTCCAGGGTTGGTGAGCAGTTCTTC

V gene: TRBV11-2
J gene: TRBJ2-3
CDR3 length: 16
D gene: TRBD2
clone size: NA
CDR3 protein: CASSLGSGRWGDTQYF
CDR3 DNA: TGTGCCAGCAGCTTAGGGAGCGGGAGATGGGGAGATACGCAGTATTTT

V gene: TRBV28
J gene: TRBJ2-4
CDR3 length: 18
D gene: TRBD1
clone size: NA
CDR3 protein: CASRIGTGAVRAKNIQYF
CDR3 DNA: TGTGCCAGCAGGATCGGGACAGGGGCCGTAAGAGCCAAAAACATTCAGTACTTC

V gene: TRBV6-5
J gene: TRBJ2-1
CDR3 length: 16
D gene: NA
clone size: NA
CDR3 protein: CASSYKAGTPNNEQFF
CDR3 DNA: TGTGCCAGCAGTTACAAAGCCGGGACACCAAACAATGAGCAGTTCTTC

V gene: TRBV10-2
J gene: TRBJ2-2
CDR3 length: 12
D gene: NA
clone size: NA
CDR3 protein: CASAFSPGELFF
CDR3 DNA: TGCGCCAGCGCGTTTAGTCCCGGGGAGCTGTTTTTT

V gene: TRBV28
J gene: TRBJ2-7
CDR3 length: 14
D gene: NA
clone size: NA
CDR3 protein: CASSRSLTSYEQYF
CDR3 DNA: TGTGCCAGCAGCCGGAGTTTAACTAGCTACGAGCAGTACTTC

V gene: TRBV14
J gene: TRBJ2-7
CDR3 length: 14
D gene: TRBD2
clone size: NA
CDR3 protein: CASSQSGMGNEQYF
CDR3 DNA: TGTGCCAGCAGCCAAAGCGGGATGGGGAACGAGCAGTACTTC

V gene: TRBV9
J gene: TRBJ2-1
CDR3 length: 14
D gene: TRBD1
clone size: once
CDR3 protein: CASSTRSQGNEQFF
CDR3 DNA: TGTGCCAGCAGCACTCGGTCACAGGGGAATGAGCAGTTCTTC

V gene: TRBV5-1
J gene: TRBJ1-5
CDR3 length: 15
D gene: NA
clone size: NA
CDR3 protein: CASSLDTGSNQPQHF
CDR3 DNA: TGCGCCAGCAGCTTAGATACAGGGAGCAATCAGCCCCAGCATTTT

V gene: TRBV5-4
J gene: TRBJ1-2
CDR3 length: 14
D gene: NA
clone size: NA
CDR3 protein: CASSLSFRREGYTF
CDR3 DNA: TGTGCCAGCAGCTTGAGTTTCAGAAGGGAGGGCTACACCTTC

V gene: TRBV19
J gene: TRBJ2-2
CDR3 length: 18
D gene: TRBD2
clone size: NA
CDR3 protein: CASSVGLAGDLRTGELFF
CDR3 DNA: TGTGCCAGTAGTGTTGGTCTAGCGGGGGACTTGAGGACCGGGGAGCTGTTTTTT

V gene: TRBV4-1
J gene: TRBJ2-2
CDR3 length: 19
D gene: TRBD2
clone size: NA
CDR3 protein: CASSPGGLAGGRGTGELFF
CDR3 DNA: TGCGCCAGCAGCCCGGGAGGACTAGCGGGGGGGCGGGGCACCGGGGAGCTGTTTTTT

V gene: TRBV18
J gene: TRBJ2-1
CDR3 length: 15
D gene: TRBD1
clone size: NA
CDR3 protein: CASSPGTGGGNEQFF
CDR3 DNA: TGTGCCAGCTCGCCCGGGACAGGGGGAGGGAATGAGCAGTTCTTC

V gene: TRBV7-2
J gene: TRBJ2-7
CDR3 length: 13
D gene: NA
clone size: NA
CDR3 protein: CASSSPGRTEQYF
CDR3 DNA: TGTGCCAGCAGCTCCCCGGGTAGGACTGAGCAGTACTTC

V gene: TRBV6-5
J gene: TRBJ2-1
CDR3 length: 15
D gene: TRBD1
clone size: once
CDR3 protein: CASSYYKRGGLEQFF
CDR3 DNA: TGTGCCAGCAGTTATTACAAACGAGGGGGCCTTGAGCAGTTCTTC

V gene: TRBV4-3
J gene: TRBJ1-1
CDR3 length: 13
D gene: NA
clone size: NA
CDR3 protein: CASSQDRAKGAFF
CDR3 DNA: TGCGCCAGCAGCCAAGATCGGGCGAAGGGGGCTTTCTTT

V gene: TRBV6-5
J gene: TRBJ2-5
CDR3 length: 16
D gene: TRBD1
clone size: NA
CDR3 protein: CASSYSIGTVQETQYF
CDR3 DNA: TGTGCCAGCAGTTACTCGATTGGGACAGTCCAAGAGACCCAGTACTTC

V gene: TRBV7-2
J gene: TRBJ1-6
CDR3 length: 15
D gene: TRBD1
clone size: NA
CDR3 protein: CASSLETGGNSPLHF
CDR3 DNA: TGTGCCAGCAGCTTAGAGACAGGGGGCAATTCACCCCTCCACTTT

V gene: TRBV7-7
J gene: TRBJ2-2
CDR3 length: 15
D gene: NA
clone size: NA
CDR3 protein: CASSSSGPGTGELFF
CDR3 DNA: TGTGCTAGCAGCTCGAGCGGTCCCGGCACCGGGGAGCTGTTTTTT

V gene: TRBV10-2
J gene: TRBJ2-7
CDR3 length: 14
D gene: NA
clone size: few
CDR3 protein: CASSERQASYEQYF
CDR3 DNA: TGCGCCAGCAGTGAGAGACAGGCCTCCTACGAGCAGTACTTC

V gene: TRBV6-5
J gene: TRBJ1-2
CDR3 length: 15
D gene: TRBD1
clone size: medium-sized
CDR3 protein: CASSYSGGTNYGYTF
CDR3 DNA: TGTGCCAGCAGTTACTCAGGGGGCACTAACTATGGCTACACCTTC

V gene: TRBV18
J gene: TRBJ2-3
CDR3 length: 18
D gene: TRBD1
clone size: NA
CDR3 protein: CASSPRRQGPLGTDTQYF
CDR3 DNA: TGTGCCAGCTCACCACGGAGACAGGGGCCTTTGGGGACAGATACGCAGTATTTT

V gene: TRBV10-2
J gene: TRBJ2-7
CDR3 length: 15
D gene: TRBD2
clone size: NA
CDR3 protein: CASRTGTSGSYEQYF
CDR3 DNA: TGCGCCAGCAGGACAGGGACTAGCGGGAGTTACGAGCAGTACTTC

V gene: TRBV7-2
J gene: TRBJ1-2
CDR3 length: 13
D gene: NA
clone size: NA
CDR3 protein: CASSGGAPYGYTF
CDR3 DNA: TGTGCCAGCAGCGGGGGGGCACCCTATGGCTACACCTTC

V gene: TRBV4-1
J gene: TRBJ2-7
CDR3 length: 16
D gene: TRBD2
clone size: NA
CDR3 protein: CASSLPPGREGYEQYF
CDR3 DNA: TGCGCCAGCAGCCTACCCCCCGGCAGGGAGGGCTACGAGCAGTACTTC

V gene: TRBV19
J gene: TRBJ2-7
CDR3 length: 12
D gene: TRBD2
clone size: NA
CDR3 protein: CASSGWEGLQYF
CDR3 DNA: TGTGCCAGTAGTGGGTGGGAGGGCCTGCAGTACTTC

V gene: TRBV5-8
J gene: TRBJ2-5
CDR3 length: 16
D gene: TRBD1
clone size: few
CDR3 protein: CASSFRRTGGVETQYF
CDR3 DNA: TGTGCCAGCAGCTTCCGACGGACAGGGGGTGTGGAGACCCAGTACTTC

V gene: TRBV19
J gene: TRBJ2-6
CDR3 length: 18
D gene: NA
clone size: NA
CDR3 protein: CASSMGRPGHSGANVLTF
CDR3 DNA: TGTGCCAGTAGTATGGGGCGCCCCGGCCACTCTGGGGCCAACGTCCTGACTTTC

V gene: TRBV5-1
J gene: TRBJ2-3
CDR3 length: 15
D gene: TRBD2
clone size: NA
CDR3 protein: CASRGTSGRSDTQYF
CDR3 DNA: TGCGCCAGCAGGGGGACTAGCGGGAGGTCAGATACGCAGTATTTT

V gene: TRBV18
J gene: TRBJ2-7
CDR3 length: 15
D gene: TRBD2
clone size: NA
CDR3 protein: CASSPPLGRGLEQYF
CDR3 DNA: TGTGCCAGCTCACCACCGTTAGGGAGGGGTCTCGAGCAGTACTTC

V gene: TRBV14
J gene: TRBJ1-5
CDR3 length: 13
D gene: NA
clone size: NA
CDR3 protein: CASSPGDHQPQHF
CDR3 DNA: TGTGCCAGCAGCCCGGGGGATCATCAGCCCCAGCATTTT